This TCR beta chain was recorded in a study of early T cells in non-severe SARS-CoV-2 infection. Whole-study context: Whole-blood bulk RNA, unsorted, was sequenced, and chains were unpaired. Study-wide points: CD4 and private specificities were missed by VDJdb matching, which favored anti-spike CD8 responses.

Germline values: CDR1 MDHEN, CDR2 SYDVKM. Unmatched junction bases numbered 13, after V lost 4 bases and J lost 3 bases. CDR3 length equals 17 residues. Unique molecular identifiers tagged individual cDNA molecules. TCRdb reprocessed the 5' RACE reads via MiXCR and lists one record per CDR3 protein. The table shows about 50,000 distinct CDR3 sequences, with roughly 6.2% occurring only once. This clonotype was seen only a few times. The antigen remains undetermined. The clonotype originates from an adult who was a healthcare worker with PCR-confirmed SARS-CoV-2 infection or an uninfected control (not recorded which). The chain couples TRBV28 to TRBJ2-5, with 8 bases identical to TRBD2. Sample: whole blood, taken at baseline. CDR3 in DNA: TGTGCCAGCAGTTCCGGGACTAGTGTTTCCCGTGAAGAGACCCAGTACTTC. This translates into CASSSGTSVSREETQYF.